The 15 T cell receptor beta chains below come from one sample, sequenced in a study of CD8 T cell repertoires and HIV-1 epitope variants. TCRdb's table, derived via immunoSEQ multiplex PCR, lists solely in-frame clones and lacks some. The table shows 3,000 to 4,000 clones, with under 80% occurring only once. Their target antigens are unknown. The sequenced sample consisted of cultured CD8+ T cells derived from PBMCs. The source of these receptors is a male donor with HIV.

This clone appeared a few times. The chain couples TRBV30 to TRBJ2-2, with D unclear. V was trimmed by 7 bases and J by 4 bases, leaving 10 bases between them. The CDR3 runs to 12 residues. Per the germline V gene, CDR1 is GTSNPN and CDR2 is SVGIG (reference sequence). In DNA form, the CDR3 reads TGTGCCTTCGGGCTTTTCACCGGGGAGCTGTTTTTT. Protein: CAFGLFTGELFF.

Only one count was recorded for this clone. The rearrangement joins TRBV10-3 to TRBJ2-5; D is perhaps TRBD2 (5 bases). Germline CDR1 ENHRY, CDR2 SYGVKD. With 4 bases removed from V and 2 bases from J, the gap between germline ends came to 14 bases. This CDR3 contains 15 residues. The chain's CDR3 is CAISAGPGMQETQYF. CDR3 nucleotide sequence: TGTGCCATCAGTGCCGGGCCCGGGATGCAAGAGACCCAGTACTTC.

CDR3 nucleotides: TGTGCCATCAGTCCTGGGACCCTATACACCGGGGAGCTGTTTTTT. It is translated as CAISPGTLYTGELFF. The chain carries TRBV10-3 and TRBJ2-2; possibly TRBD1 or TRBD2 for D (5 bases each). The V gene's germline CDR1 is ENHRY and CDR2 SYGVKD. Trimming left V 5 bases short and J 3 bases short, with 13 bases between. This CDR3 spans 15 amino acids.

The genes are TRBV4-3 and TRBJ2-1, with TRBD2 matching 9 bases. The CDR3 has 16 amino acids. J lost 3 bases, V lost 0 bases, and 3 bases had no gene match. Germline CDR1 is LGHNA and CDR2 is YSLEER. The CDR3 DNA reads as TGCGCCAGCAGCCAAGACACTAGCGGGCGCTACAATGAGCAGTTCTTC. It translates to CASSQDTSGRYNEQFF.

This clone is classed as large (0.1 to 1%). The chain recombines TRBV4-1 with TRBJ1-1, with TRBD1 identical over 8 bases. The V gene end was trimmed by 4 bases and the J gene end by 8 bases; junction bases not matched to a gene: 6. The CDR3 consists of 13 residues. The germline V gene encodes CDR1 MGHRA and CDR2 YSYEKL. CDR3: CASSRLQGEEAFF. CDR3 in DNA: TGCGCCAGCAGCCGTTTACAGGGGGAGGAAGCTTTCTTT.

This chain joins TRBV10-1 and TRBJ2-5, with 8 bases lining up with TRBD1. The V gene end was trimmed by 3 bases and the J gene end by 4 bases; junction bases not matched to a gene: 10. Germline assignment: CDR1 WNHNN and CDR2 SYGVQD (reference sequence). The CDR3 is 16 residues long. CDR3 protein: CASSDTGQGLGETQYF. The CDR3 nucleotides are TGCGCCAGCAGTGACACCGGACAGGGATTAGGAGAGACCCAGTACTTC.

The chain joins TRBV28 to TRBJ2-1; no definite D call. Germline V CDR1 and CDR2: MDHEN, SYDVKM. The V and J ends lost 1 base and 8 bases respectively, with 24 bases between them. The CDR3 consists of 18 residues. The CDR3 protein is CASSLSLRADPTGDEQFF. The CDR3, as DNA: TGTGCCAGCAGTTTATCCCTGCGCGCGGACCCCACTGGGGATGAGCAGTTCTTC.

In its sample, this clone was seen a few times. This chain joins TRBV29-1 and TRBJ1-4; D gene ambiguous. The V gene lost 4 bases and the J gene lost 0 bases, with 9 bases spanning the gap. The CDR3 loop spans 14 amino acids. Germline-derived CDR1 and CDR2 are SQVTM and ANQGSEA. The DNA for the CDR3 is TGCAGCGTTGGTGTGAGTGCAACTAATGAAAAACTGTTTTTT. It specifies CSVGVSATNEKLFF.

This sequence joins TRBV19 and TRBJ2-3; D remains unclear. This CDR3 spans 14 amino acids. From germline, CDR1 is LNHDA and CDR2 SQIVND (reference sequence). V was cut by 1 base and J by 0 bases, with 5 bases left in between. The CDR3 loop reads CASSIGPSTDTQYF. The CDR3 DNA reads as TGTGCCAGTAGTATAGGCCCTAGCACAGATACGCAGTATTTT.

This clone occurred once. In DNA form, the CDR3 reads TGTGCCAGCAGCAAACCCCTGGGCTTATACACCTTC. Its protein is CASSKPLGLYTF. This chain joins TRBV21-1 and TRBJ1-2; TRBD1, the D gene given by the table, was not confirmed from the DNA. TRBV21-1 is a listed pseudogene. This CDR3 has 12 amino acids.

CDR3 in amino acids: CASSGDGNEQFF. Here the CDR3 DNA reads TGTGCCAGCAGTGGGGACGGCAATGAGCAGTTCTTC. The chain employs TRBV6-1 and TRBJ2-1, with D tentatively TRBD1 or TRBD2 (5 bases each). V was clipped by 4 bases and J by 6 bases, with 7 bases between them. CDR1 MNHNS and CDR2 SASEGT come from the germline V gene. The CDR3 length is 12 residues.

This clone was recorded only once. The DNA for the CDR3 is TGTGCCAGCAGTGACTCCGGACTAGCGGGAGGGTCTGACACAGATACGCAGTATTTT. This encodes CASSDSGLAGGSDTDTQYF. The chain combines TRBV6-4 with TRBJ2-3; 15 positions match TRBD2. In germline, CDR1 is MRHNA, CDR2 SNTAGT. J was trimmed by 2 bases and V by 0 bases; bases with no gene match: 6. This CDR3 is built from 19 residues.

In this sample, this clone turned up a few times. The V gene is TRBV7-8, the J gene TRBJ2-5, with D tentatively TRBD1 (5 bases). V lost 5 bases, J lost 1 base, and 11 bases lay in between. This CDR3 is 14 amino acids long. Germline V gene sequence: CDR1 SGHVS, CDR2 FQNEAQ. In DNA form, the CDR3 reads TGTGCCAGCAGCGACGGACAACCCCAAGAGACCCAGTACTTC. The encoded protein is CASSDGQPQETQYF.

V is TRBV19 and J is TRBJ2-3; D unclear. CDR1 is LNHDA, CDR2 SQIVND, per germline (reference sequence). V was clipped by 3 bases and J by 1 base, with 8 bases between them. The CDR3 is made up of 14 amino acids. CDR3 sequence (DNA): TGTGCCAGTAGTATGGGCCTAGGCACAGATACGCAGTATTTT. It translates to CASSMGLGTDTQYF. Combining the CDR3 with reference TRBV19 and TRBJ2-3 gives the whole variable domain DGGITQSPKYLFRKEGQNVTLSCEQNLNHDAMYWYRQDPGQGLRLIYYSQIVNDFQKGDIAEGYSVSREKKESFPLTVTSAQKNPTAFYLCASSMGLGTDTQYFGPGTRLTVL.

The chain links TRBV7-3 to TRBJ2-7; D perhaps matches TRBD1 (6 bases). V shed 5 bases and J shed 4 bases, with 18 bases lying between them. Germline V CDR1 and CDR2: SGHTA, FQGTGA. CDR3 size: 15 residues. The CDR3 DNA sequence: TGTGCCAGCAGCCCCGGGACACAGGACCAGTACGAGCAGTACTTC. It translates to CASSPGTQDQYEQYF.